The T cell receptor beta chain under discussion was sequenced for a study of CD8+CD57+ T cells in acquired aplastic anemia. Turning to the study itself: Sorted CD4+ and CD8+ cells yielded 2.5 to 3.5 ug of DNA on average. CD4+ cell libraries from healthy donors averaged approximately 10 million reads. Study findings and constraints: Patients and controls turned out to have twenty-nine CD8+ CDR3 sequences in common.

Germline assignment: CDR1 SGHVS and CDR2 FQNEAQ. This CDR3 spans 13 amino acids. The V end was cut by 2 bases, the J end by 4 bases, with 8 bases between. Genomic DNA provided the template from which TCR beta VDJ and CDR3 profiles were obtained. One entry per CDR3 protein results from TCRdb running MiXCR on the reads. This table holds 400,000 to 450,000 distinct CDR3 sequences, roughly 64% found once. This clonotype appeared many times. What it recognizes is unknown. Sequenced input: sorted CD4+, CD8+, or CD8+CD57+ T cells (not recorded which) from PBMCs. The gene calls are TRBV7-8 and TRBJ1-1; D unclear. This clonotype was obtained from a human donor in good health, serving as a control. The CDR3 region is CASSLFSGTEAFF. CDR3 in DNA: TGTGCCAGCAGCTTATTCAGCGGCACTGAAGCTTTCTTT.